This TCR beta chain was identified in a study of CD8+CD57+ T cells in acquired aplastic anemia. Across the study: When averaged, DNA from sorted CD4+ and CD8+ cells came to 3 to 4 ug.

This CDR3 contains 14 residues. Germline CDR1 is DFQATT and CDR2 is SNEGSKA (reference sequence). Of note for this clonotype: Its specificity is unknown. The germline gene is not matched at one end of the junction; a read error may be the cause.

The template used for profiling TCR beta VDJ and CDR3 was genomic DNA. MiXCR, run by TCRdb on the reads, gives a single entry per CDR3 protein. This sample has about 120,000 distinct CDR3 sequences, with 50% to 60% found just once. Sequencing was done on patients that had shown CD8+CD57+ cell expansion by flow cytometry. Patients had not yet gotten any therapy when their blood was taken for sampling. Study-wide points: No significant difference in CD8+ Simpson's diversity was found between patients and controls. Researchers report that approximately 28 CD8+ CDR3 sequences appeared in both patients and controls.

This clonotype was sampled from a human donor with aplastic anemia. Sequenced material: sorted CD4+, CD8+, or CD8+CD57+ T cells (not recorded which) from PBMCs. The chain has TRBV20-1 and TRBJ1-6; no firm D call. CDR3: CSVRSRSYNSPPHF. DNA of the CDR3: TGCAGTGTAAGGTCACGCTCCTATAATTCACCCCCCCACTTT.